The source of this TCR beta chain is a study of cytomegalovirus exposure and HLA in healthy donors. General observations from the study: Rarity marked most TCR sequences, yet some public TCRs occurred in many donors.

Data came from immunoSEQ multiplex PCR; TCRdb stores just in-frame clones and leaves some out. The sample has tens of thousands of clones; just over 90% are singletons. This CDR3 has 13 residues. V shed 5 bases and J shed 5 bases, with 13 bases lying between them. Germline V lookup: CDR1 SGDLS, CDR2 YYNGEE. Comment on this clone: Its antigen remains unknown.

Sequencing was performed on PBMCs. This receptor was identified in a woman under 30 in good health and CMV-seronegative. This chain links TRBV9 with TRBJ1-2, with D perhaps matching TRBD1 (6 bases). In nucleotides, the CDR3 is TGTGCCAGCAGTCCAGACAGGTCGTATGGCTACACCTTC. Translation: CASSPDRSYGYTF.